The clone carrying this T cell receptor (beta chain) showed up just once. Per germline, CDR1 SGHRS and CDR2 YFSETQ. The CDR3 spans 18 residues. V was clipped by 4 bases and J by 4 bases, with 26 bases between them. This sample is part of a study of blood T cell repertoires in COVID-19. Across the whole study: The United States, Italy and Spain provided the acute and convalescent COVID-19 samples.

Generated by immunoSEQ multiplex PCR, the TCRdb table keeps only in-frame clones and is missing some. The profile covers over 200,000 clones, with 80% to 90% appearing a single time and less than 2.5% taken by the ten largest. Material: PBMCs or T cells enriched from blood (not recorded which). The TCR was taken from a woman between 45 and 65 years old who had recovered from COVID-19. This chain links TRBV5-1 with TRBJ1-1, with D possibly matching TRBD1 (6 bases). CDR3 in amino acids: CASSPNIGTIERSTEAFF. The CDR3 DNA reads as TGCGCCAGCAGCCCCAACATAGGGACAATCGAGCGTTCCACTGAAGCTTTCTTT.